These T cell receptor beta chains were read from a single sample in a study of response to subunit inactivated influenza vaccine. In TCRdb, the RT-PCR reads were re-called with MiXCR into one record per CDR3 protein. Here the sample spans fewer than 600,000 distinct CDR3 sequences, 6% to 9% being singletons. The sample in question was PBMCs from blood, obtained less than 30 months after vaccination. These TCRs come from a man between 50 and 75 years old who received an inactivated influenza vaccine. CDR3s include the opening cysteine and the closing phenylalanine or tryptophan. The D gene is left open where the match is weak. Clone size is not always given. Where it is, it says once, few, many or a class for expanded clones.

clone size,J gene,D gene,V gene,CDR3 protein,CDR3 DNA
once,TRBJ2-4,TRBD1,TRBV20-1,CSAGDRGKNIQYF,TGCAGTGCGGGTGACAGGGGAAAAAACATTCAGTACTTC
many,TRBJ2-5,-,TRBV4-2,CASSHGRYQETQYF,TGTGCCAGCAGCCACGGACGGTACCAAGAGACCCAGTACTTC
few,TRBJ2-1,TRBD2,TRBV24-1,CATSDPGLADNEQFF,TGTGCCACCAGTGATCCGGGACTAGCGGATAATGAGCAGTTCTTC
-,TRBJ1-5,-,TRBV29-1,CSVGTVAGGPQHF,TGCAGCGTTGGGACGGTCGCTGGTGGGCCCCAGCATTTT
many,TRBJ2-2,TRBD2,TRBV7-9,CASSPGTSGVTGELFF,TGTGCCAGCAGCCCCGGGACTAGCGGGGTCACCGGGGAGCTGTTTTTT
few,TRBJ2-3,TRBD2,TRBV5-1,CASSSGLLTSGGHTDTQYF,TGCGCCAGCAGCTCCGGCCTTCTGACTAGCGGGGGCCACACAGATACGCAGTATTTT
few,TRBJ2-2,TRBD1,TRBV2,CASSGDRVAGELFF,TGTGCCAGCAGTGGGGACAGGGTCGCCGGGGAGCTGTTTTTT
many,TRBJ2-3,-,TRBV20-1,CSATGGPTDTQYF,TGCAGTGCTACTGGCGGGCCAACAGATACGCAGTATTTT
few,TRBJ1-1,-,TRBV3-1,CASSQAVEGGEAFF,TGTGCCAGCAGCCAAGCGGTCGAAGGGGGTGAAGCTTTCTTT
few,TRBJ1-5,-,TRBV20-1,CSARKAPNQPQHF,TGCAGTGCTAGAAAGGCACCCAATCAGCCCCAGCATTTT
few,TRBJ1-2,TRBD1,TRBV4-3,CASSQDFRQGAYGYTF,TGCGCCAGCAGCCAAGATTTCCGACAGGGGGCATATGGCTACACCTTC
-,TRBJ1-2,-,TRBV21-1,CASSKVGQGNGYTF,-
-,TRBJ2-5,-,TRBV29-1,CSVEDGAKTGETQYF,TGCAGCGTTGAAGATGGGGCCAAAACGGGAGAGACCCAGTACTTC
many,TRBJ1-6,-,TRBV20-1,CSARDHRQPGNSPLHF,TGCAGTGCTAGAGATCATCGACAGCCCGGTAATTCACCCCTCCACTTT
-,TRBJ2-7,-,TRBV20-1,CSARSGRRSYEQYF,TGCAGTGCTAGGAGCGGGCGCCGCTCCTACGAGCAGTACTTC
many,TRBJ2-5,-,TRBV7-2,CASSLELGETQYF,TGTGCCAGCAGCTTAGAGTTAGGGGAGACCCAGTACTTC
-,TRBJ2-1,-,TRBV3-1,CASSQSQMRTKQFF,TGTGCCAGCAGCCAATCCCAAATGCGGACCAAGCAGTTCTTC
many,TRBJ2-7,-,TRBV20-1,CSASPSAPYEQYF,TGCAGTGCTAGTCCCTCAGCTCCCTACGAGCAGTACTTC
few,TRBJ2-1,TRBD1,TRBV12-3/TRBV12-4,CASSPTGTGSNEQFF,TGTGCCAGCAGTCCCACCGGGACAGGGAGCAATGAGCAGTTCTTC
-,TRBJ2-7,TRBD1,TRBV29-1,CRAGRDRGYEQYF,TGCCGCGCCGGGAGGGACAGGGGATACGAGCAGTACTTC
few,TRBJ1-5,-,TRBV20-1,CRGAGGNQPQHF,TGCAGGGGGGCAGGGGGCAATCAGCCCCAGCATTTT
-,TRBJ2-3,-,TRBV7-7,CASSPHVGRLDTQYF,TGTGCCAGCAGCCCCCACGTGGGGAGACTTGATACGCAGTATTTT
-,TRBJ2-5,TRBD2,TRBV6-5,CASSYRTSGPWATTETQYF,TGTGCCAGCAGTTACCGGACTAGCGGCCCCTGGGCAACTACAGAGACCCAGTACTTC
-,TRBJ2-7,-,TRBV12-3/TRBV12-4,CASSLWGQGGNYEQYF,TGTGCCAGCAGTTTATGGGGGCAGGGAGGAAACTACGAGCAGTACTTC
-,TRBJ1-3,-,TRBV7-9,CASSLAWGSLSGNTIYF,TGTGCCAGCAGCTTAGCATGGGGGAGTCTCTCTGGAAACACCATATATTTT
many,TRBJ2-1,-,TRBV4-3,CASSQDSVSSWGPGEQFF,TGCGCCAGCAGCCAAGATTCTGTGAGCTCATGGGGTCCTGGAGAGCAGTTCTTC
few,TRBJ1-6,-,TRBV20-1,CSAREGGNSYNSPLHF,TGCAGTGCTAGAGAAGGGGGAAACTCCTATAATTCACCCCTCCACTTT
-,TRBJ1-2,-,TRBV11-2,CASSQNPGANYGYTF,TGTGCCAGCAGCCAAAATCCAGGGGCTAACTATGGCTACACCTTC
many,TRBJ2-1,TRBD2,TRBV20-1,CSARDITGGLNNEQFF,TGCAGTGCTAGAGATATAACGGGGGGTCTGAACAATGAGCAGTTCTTC
many,TRBJ1-4,-,TRBV5-1,CASSLSIPTNEKLFF,TGCGCCAGCAGCTTAAGTATCCCAACTAATGAAAAACTGTTTTTT
many,TRBJ2-1,TRBD1,TRBV9,CASSVDHRGDEQFF,TGTGCCAGCAGCGTAGATCACAGGGGAGATGAGCAGTTCTTC
few,TRBJ2-1,TRBD1,TRBV7-3,CASSKQGARYNEQFF,TGTGCCAGCAGCAAACAGGGGGCGCGATACAATGAGCAGTTCTTC